This TCR beta chain was identified in a study of CD8+ T cells in alopecia areata. PBMCs were stained for CD3, CD4 and CD8, and CD4+ and CD8+ T cells were sorted. Findings of the study overall: Scalp specimens additionally yield sequences from normal skin's resident alphabeta T cells. With patients, TCR sharing proved less clear than in mice, a difference possibly related to HLA. Relative to normal scalp, lesional scalp, especially alopecia totalis/universalis, showed higher clonality.

With regard to this clone: Its antigen is unidentified.

CDR1 SGHRS and CDR2 YFSETQ come from the germline V gene. With 0 bases removed from V and 4 bases from J, the gap between germline ends came to 16 bases. This CDR3 comprises 16 residues. After isolation, RNA underwent reverse transcription to generate cDNA as the sequencing template. TCRdb keeps only in-frame clones here, not all; method: immunoSEQ multiplex PCR. The sample lists roughly 200,000 clones; roughly 56% were seen once. The specimen was CD8+ T cells sorted from blood. This clonotype was sampled from a human donor in good health. The J gene is TRBJ1-2, the V gene TRBV5-1; D is undetermined. As DNA, the CDR3 is TGCGCCAGCAGCTTGGCCGGGGATCCTAAGCCCTATGGCTACACCTTC. This encodes CASSLAGDPKPYGYTF.